This T cell receptor (beta chain) originates from a study of shared clonotypes between healthy human individuals. Overall study: Three plates each covered CD4 naive and memory; CD8 naive two, CD8 memory one. General study results and limits: Relative to memory subsets, naive subsets generally showed larger estimated richness.

This CDR3 has 14 amino acids. With 6 bases removed from V and 1 base from J, the gap between germline ends came to 10 bases. From germline, CDR1 is ENHRY and CDR2 SYGVKD. The authors split each subset's genomic DNA evenly across several immunoSEQ plates. Assay: immunoSEQ multiplex PCR; the TCRdb copy retains only in-frame clones and omits some. This table holds fewer than 850,000 clones, less than 80% found once. For this clone: The antigen is unknown.

The genes are TRBV10-3 and TRBJ2-1; D is unclear. The sample comprised memory CD4+ T cells sorted from blood. Subset here: CD45RA-negative fraction. This TCR was recovered from a woman in her twenties or thirties in good health. The CDR3 bases are TGTGCCATCAGCGACCGAACTTCCTACAATGAGCAGTTCTTC. This codes for CAISDRTSYNEQFF.